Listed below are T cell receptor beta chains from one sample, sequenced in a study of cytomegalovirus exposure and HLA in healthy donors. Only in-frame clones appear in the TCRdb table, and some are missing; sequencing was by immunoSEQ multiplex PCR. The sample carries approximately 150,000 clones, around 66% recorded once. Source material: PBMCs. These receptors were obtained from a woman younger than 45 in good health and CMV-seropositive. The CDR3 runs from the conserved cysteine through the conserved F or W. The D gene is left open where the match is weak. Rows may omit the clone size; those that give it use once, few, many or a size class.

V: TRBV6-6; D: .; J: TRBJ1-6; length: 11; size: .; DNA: TGTGCCAGCCGGGGGAATTCACCCCTCCACTTT; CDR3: CASRGNSPLHF
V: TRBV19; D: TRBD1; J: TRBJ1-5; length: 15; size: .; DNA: TGTGCCAGTACCTCCGGGACAGGGAACAATCAGCCCCAGCATTTT; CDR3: CASTSGTGNNQPQHF
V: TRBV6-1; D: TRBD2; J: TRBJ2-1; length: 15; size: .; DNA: TGTGCCAGCGTGAGGGTAGCGGGGGGTTACAATGAGCAGTTCTTC; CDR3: CASVRVAGGYNEQFF
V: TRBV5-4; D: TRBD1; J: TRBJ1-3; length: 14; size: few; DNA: TGTGCCAGCAGCTCGACAGGGGCTGGAAACACCATATATTTT; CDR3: CASSSTGAGNTIYF
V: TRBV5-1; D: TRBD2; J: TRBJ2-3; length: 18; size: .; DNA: TGCGCCAGCAGCTACCCGGGACTAGCGGGTAGCATGGCAGATACGCAGTATTTT; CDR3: CASSYPGLAGSMADTQYF
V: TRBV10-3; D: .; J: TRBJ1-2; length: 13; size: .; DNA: TGTGCATCGGGGACTGGGGGTAGCTATGGCTACACCTTC; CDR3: CASGTGGSYGYTF
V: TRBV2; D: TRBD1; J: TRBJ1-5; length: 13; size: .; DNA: TGTGCCAGATCTAAGGACAGGAATCAGCCCCAGCATTTT; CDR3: CARSKDRNQPQHF
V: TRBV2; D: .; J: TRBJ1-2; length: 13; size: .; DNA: TGTGCCAGCAGCCCCAAGGGAGGGTATGGCTACACCTTC; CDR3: CASSPKGGYGYTF
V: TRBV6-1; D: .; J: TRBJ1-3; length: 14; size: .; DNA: TGTGCCAGTGAGGAGGCGCACTCTGGAAACACCATATATTTT; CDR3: CASEEAHSGNTIYF
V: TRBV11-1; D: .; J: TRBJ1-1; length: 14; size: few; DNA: TGTGCCAGCAGTGAAACTACTCTTAACACTGAAGCTTTCTTT; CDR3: CASSETTLNTEAFF
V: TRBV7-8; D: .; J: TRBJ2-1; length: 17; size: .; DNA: TGTGCCAGCAGCTTACCCCGGGTTATAAGCTCCTACAATGAGCAGTTCTTC; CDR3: CASSLPRVISSYNEQFF
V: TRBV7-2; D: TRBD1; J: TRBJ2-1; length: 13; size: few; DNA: TGTGCCAGCAGCCCATGGACAGGCAATGAGCAGTTCTTC; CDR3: CASSPWTGNEQFF
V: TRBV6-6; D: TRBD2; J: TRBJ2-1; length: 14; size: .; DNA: TGTGCCAGCAGTTATTCCGGGGGGGCGAGTGAGCAGTTCTTC; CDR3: CASSYSGGASEQFF
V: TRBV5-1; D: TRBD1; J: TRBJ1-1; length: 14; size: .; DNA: TGCGCCAGCAGCTTGGCAGGGGGCTCCACTGAAGCTTTCTTT; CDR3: CASSLAGGSTEAFF
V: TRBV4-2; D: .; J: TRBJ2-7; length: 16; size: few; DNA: TGTGCCAGCAGCCAAGAACAGAGTACGGTGACCTACGAGCAGTACTTC; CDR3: CASSQEQSTVTYEQYF
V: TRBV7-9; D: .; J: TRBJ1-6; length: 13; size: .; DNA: TGTGCCAGCAGCCACTCCTATAATTCACCCCTCCACTTT; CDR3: CASSHSYNSPLHF
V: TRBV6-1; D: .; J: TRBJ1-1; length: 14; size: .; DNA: TGTGCCAGCAGTGATTACAGGACGAACACTGAAGCTTTCTTT; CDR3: CASSDYRTNTEAFF
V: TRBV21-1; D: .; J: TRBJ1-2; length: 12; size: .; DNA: TGTGCCAGCAGCGAGGCGGGGGGTGGCTACACCTTC; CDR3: CASSEAGGGYTF
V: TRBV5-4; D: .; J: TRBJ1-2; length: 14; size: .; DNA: TGTGCCAGCAGCTTTCCTGGGACAAGAAATGGCTACACCTTC; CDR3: CASSFPGTRNGYTF
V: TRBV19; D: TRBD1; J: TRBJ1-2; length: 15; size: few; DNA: TGTGCCAGTAGTACCACAGGGGGCGGAAACTATGGCTACACCTTC; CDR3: CASSTTGGGNYGYTF
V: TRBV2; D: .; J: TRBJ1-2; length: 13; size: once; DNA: TGTGCCAGCAGTGGGACCCGGGGAGACGGCTACACCTTC; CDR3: CASSGTRGDGYTF
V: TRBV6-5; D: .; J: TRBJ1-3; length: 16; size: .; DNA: TGTGCCAGCAGTTACGCGACTCCAAGCTCTGGAAACACCATATATTTT; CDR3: CASSYATPSSGNTIYF
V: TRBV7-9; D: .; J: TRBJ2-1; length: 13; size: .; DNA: TGTGCCAGCAGCTTAGCGCGGTACAATGAGCAGTTCTTC; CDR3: CASSLARYNEQFF
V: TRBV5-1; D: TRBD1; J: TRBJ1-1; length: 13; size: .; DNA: TGCGCCAGCAGCTTCGGACAGGCTGGCATAGCTTTCTTT; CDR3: CASSFGQAGIAFF
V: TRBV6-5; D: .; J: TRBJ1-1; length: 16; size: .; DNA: TGTGCCAGCAGTTACTCAAGACAGTTAATGAACACTGAAGCTTTCTTT; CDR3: CASSYSRQLMNTEAFF
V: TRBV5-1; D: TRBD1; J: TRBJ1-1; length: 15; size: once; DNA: TGCGCCAGCAGCTTGGCACAGGGGGCTTCGGCTGAAGCTTTCTTT; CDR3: CASSLAQGASAEAFF
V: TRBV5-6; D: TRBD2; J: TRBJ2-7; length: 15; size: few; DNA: TGTGCCAGCACCTTGGGACTAGCGGGGGACTACGAGCAGTACTTC; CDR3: CASTLGLAGDYEQYF
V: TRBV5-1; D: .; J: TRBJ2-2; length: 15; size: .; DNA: TGCGCCAGCAGCTCCCCCCGCGGGAACACCGGGGAGCTGTTTTTT; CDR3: CASSSPRGNTGELFF
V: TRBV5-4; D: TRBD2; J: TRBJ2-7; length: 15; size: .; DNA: TGTGCCAGCAGCTTGGGACTAGCGGGCACCTACGAGCAGTACTTC; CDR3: CASSLGLAGTYEQYF
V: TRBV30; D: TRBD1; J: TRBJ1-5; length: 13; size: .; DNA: TGTGCCTGGGGGGGACAGGGTGACCAGCCCCAGCATTTT; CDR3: CAWGGQGDQPQHF
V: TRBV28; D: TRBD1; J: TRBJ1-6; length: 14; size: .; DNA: TGTGCCAGCAGTCCGGGACAGACTAATTCACCCCTCCACTTT; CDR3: CASSPGQTNSPLHF
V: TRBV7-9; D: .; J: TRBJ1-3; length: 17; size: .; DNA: TGTGCCAGCAGCTTGTCAGCCCACGGGTCGAGAAGGAACACCATATATTTT; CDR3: CASSLSAHGSRRNTIYF
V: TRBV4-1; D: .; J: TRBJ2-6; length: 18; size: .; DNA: TGCGCCAGCAGCTACGCAGGAGGACCCCGCTCTGGGGCCAACGTCCTGACTTTC; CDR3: CASSYAGGPRSGANVLTF
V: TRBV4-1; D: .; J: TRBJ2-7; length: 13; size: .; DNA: TGCGCCAGCAGCCACATTCAGGGGCAGGAGCAGTACTTC; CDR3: CASSHIQGQEQYF
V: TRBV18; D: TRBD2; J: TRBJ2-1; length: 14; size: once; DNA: TGTGCCAGCTCACTATCCGGGACTACCGATGAGCAGTTCTTC; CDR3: CASSLSGTTDEQFF
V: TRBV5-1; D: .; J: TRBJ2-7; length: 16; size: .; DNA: TGCGCCAGCAGCCAGTCCGGTCGGCCGGGTGTTTACGAGCAGTACTTC; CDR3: CASSQSGRPGVYEQYF
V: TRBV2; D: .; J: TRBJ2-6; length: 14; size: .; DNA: TGTGCCAGCAGCACTACCTCTGGGGCCAACGTCCTGACTTTC; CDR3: CASSTTSGANVLTF
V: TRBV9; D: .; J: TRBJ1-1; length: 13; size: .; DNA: TGTGCCAGCGGTGTACAGACCCACACTGAAGCTTTCTTT; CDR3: CASGVQTHTEAFF
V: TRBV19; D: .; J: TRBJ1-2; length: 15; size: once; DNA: TGTGCCAGTACCCCTCGACGGGGGTTGGGCTATGGCTACACCTTC; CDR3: CASTPRRGLGYGYTF
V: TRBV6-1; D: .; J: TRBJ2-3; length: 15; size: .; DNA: TGTGCCAGCAGGGAGACCCAGGGGAATGTGGATACGCAGTATTTT; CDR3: CASRETQGNVDTQYF
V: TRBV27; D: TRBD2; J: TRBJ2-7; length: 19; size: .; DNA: TGTGCCAGCAGTTTAAAGGTCTTAGGAGGGACTAAACCCTCCTACGAGCAGTACTTC; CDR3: CASSLKVLGGTKPSYEQYF
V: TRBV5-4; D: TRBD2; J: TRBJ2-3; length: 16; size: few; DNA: TGTGCCAGCAGCTTCACTAGCGGGAGTAGGTTGGATACGCAGTATTTT; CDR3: CASSFTSGSRLDTQYF
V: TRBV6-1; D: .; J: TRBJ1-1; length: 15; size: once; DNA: TGTGCCAGCAGTGAATGGGTACAGGGTGTCACTGAAGCTTTCTTT; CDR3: CASSEWVQGVTEAFF
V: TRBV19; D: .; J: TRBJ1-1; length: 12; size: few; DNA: TGTGCCACCCAATACGGAGCGGGTGAAGCTTTCTTT; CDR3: CATQYGAGEAFF
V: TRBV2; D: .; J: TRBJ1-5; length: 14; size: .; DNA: TGTGCCAGCAGGGGGGCCGTAAGCAATCAGCCCCAGCATTTT; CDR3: CASRGAVSNQPQHF